This TCR beta chain derives from a study of blood T cell repertoires in COVID-19. Study-wide background: Acute and convalescent COVID-19 samples came from the United States, Italy and Spain.

Germline trimming cut 6 bases from V and 8 bases from J; bases unmatched to any gene: 4. There are 14 residues in the CDR3. CDR1 is SNHLY, CDR2 FYNNEI, per germline. Some clones are missing from TCRdb's copy, which holds only in-frame ones; the method was immunoSEQ multiplex PCR. Of 100,000 to 110,000 clones in the sample, 70% to 90% were seen once. There are a few counts of this clone. The material sequenced was peripheral blood. The clonotype was recovered from a man aged 50-60 years with active or convalescent COVID-19. The chain uses TRBV2 and TRBJ1-4, with 12 bases lining up with TRBD1. The CDR3 sequence is CASRWDRGLEKLFF. The CDR3 bases are TGTGCCAGCAGATGGGACAGGGGGCTCGAAAAACTGTTTTTT.